The 32 T cell receptor beta chains below were found in one sample sequenced in a study of shared clonotypes between healthy human individuals. The data were produced by immunoSEQ multiplex PCR, yet TCRdb's version contains in-frame clones alone and is incomplete. The data hold 900,000 to 1,200,000 clones, with approximately 78% observed a single time. Material for sequencing was memory CD4+ T cells from PBMCs. Described subset: CD45RA-negative fraction. The receptors stem from a man between 18 and 29 years old in good health. Some clones in this sample may be carry-over from other donors' samples.

This chain links TRBV7-8 with TRBJ1-1; TRBD1 might be the D (6 bases). This CDR3 comprises 15 residues. Trimming took 4 bases from V and 5 from J, leaving 17 bases between them. Germline V gene sequence: CDR1 SGHVS, CDR2 FQNEAQ. The CDR3 DNA reads as TGTGCCAGCAGCTCCATGGACAGAACCCCTACTGAAGCTTTCTTT. It encodes CASSSMDRTPTEAFF.

The chain couples TRBV6-5 to TRBJ2-7; D may correspond to TRBD1 or TRBD2 (5 bases each). Trimming cost V 4 bases and J 2 bases, with 15 bases left between them. The germline V gene has CDR1 MNHEY and CDR2 SVGAGI. This CDR3 comprises 15 residues. The CDR3 reads CASSWESGTTYEQYF. The CDR3 nucleotides read TGTGCCAGCAGTTGGGAATCCGGGACCACCTACGAGCAGTACTTC.

This clone occurred once. This chain links TRBV5-4 with TRBJ2-2, with 8 bases matching TRBD2. CDR3 size: 15 residues. V was pared by 4 bases and J by 5 bases, with 7 bases of the junction left unmatched. Germline CDR1 reads SGHNT; CDR2 reads YYREEE (reference sequence). The CDR3 DNA follows: TGTGCCAGCAGCCCGGCGGGAGGAGCGACCGGGGAGCTGTTTTTT. Residues: CASSPAGGATGELFF.

The chain links TRBV4-3 to TRBJ1-2; maybe TRBD1 (6 bases). There are 13 residues in the CDR3. Between the trimmed V and J ends, which lost 0 bases and 7 bases, there was a span of 9 bases. Germline CDR1 LGHNA, CDR2 YSLEER. The CDR3 loop is CASSQDLGAGYTF. The CDR3 nucleotides read TGCGCCAGCAGCCAAGATTTGGGGGCTGGCTACACCTTC.

V usage is TRBV18 and J usage is TRBJ1-1, with D possibly TRBD1 on 5 matching bases. This CDR3 spans 14 amino acids. Deletions cut 6 bases from V and 1 base from J, with 12 bases between. The germline V gene encodes CDR1 KGHSH and CDR2 LQKENI. The CDR3: CASSPADTNTEAFF. DNA for the CDR3: TGTGCCAGCTCCCCAGCGGACACGAACACTGAAGCTTTCTTT. Drawing the rest from reference TRBV18 and TRBJ1-1, the complete variable domain is NAGVMQNPRHLVRRRGQEARLRCSPMKGHSHVYWYRQLPEEGLKFMVYLQKENIIDESGMPKERFSAEFPKEGPSILRIQQVVRGDSAAYFCASSPADTNTEAFFGQGTRLTVV.

This clone was observed a few times. The gene calls are TRBV5-6 and TRBJ2-7, with 8 nucleotides matching TRBD1. The CDR3 has 15 amino acids. The V gene's germline CDR1 is SGHDT and CDR2 YYEEEE. The trim removed 4 bases at V and 0 bases at J, leaving 6 bases unmatched. The CDR3 sequence: CASSPRGLTSYEQYF. DNA of the CDR3: TGTGCCAGCAGCCCCAGGGGGCTAACCTCCTACGAGCAGTACTTC.

This sequence joins TRBV5-6 and TRBJ2-1; no reliable D call. V was cut by 2 bases and J by 10 bases, with 10 bases left in between. The germline V gene has CDR1 SGHDT and CDR2 YYEEEE. The length of the CDR3 is 12 residues. The CDR3 nucleotides read TGTGCCAGCAGCTTTGCCTCGGCGGAGCAGTTCTTC. Its protein product is CASSFASAEQFF.

Note on this clone: A clone one base away is much larger, so this may be a read error. The CDR3 sequence: CASSESSGANVLTF. DNA for the CDR3: TGTGCCAGCAGCGAGAGCTCTGGGGCCAACGTCCTGACTTTC. The V gene is TRBV28, the J gene TRBJ2-6; no clear D gene. V lost 6 bases, J lost 0 bases, and 6 bases lay in between. CDR3 size: 14 residues. Per the germline V gene, CDR1 is MDHEN and CDR2 is SYDVKM.

The CDR3 here is CASSLGAGGQGDTQYF. CDR3 nucleotides: TGCGCCAGCAGCTTGGGGGCAGGGGGCCAGGGAGATACGCAGTATTTT. The rearrangement joins TRBV5-1 to TRBJ2-3; TRBD1 matches at 8 bases. CDR1 SGHRS and CDR2 YFSETQ come from the germline V gene. V dropped 0 bases and J dropped 5; count of bases not matched to a gene: 8. This CDR3 region has 16 residues.

The chain joins TRBV5-4 to TRBJ2-3, with D possibly matching TRBD1 (5 bases). CDR1 and CDR2 from the germline V gene are SGHNT and YYREEE (reference sequence). V was trimmed by 0 bases and J by 2 bases, leaving 7 bases between them. This CDR3 region has 14 residues. The chain's CDR3 is CASSLGRDTDTQYF. CDR3 bases: TGTGCCAGCAGCTTGGGCAGGGACACAGATACGCAGTATTTT.

To note about this clone: Other DNA sequences within the sample encode an identical CDR3. This sequence joins TRBV11-2 and TRBJ2-5, with a weak D call TRBD2 (5 bases). The J call could be wrong; TRBJ2-7 is a better fit for the DNA end. The germline V gene encodes CDR1 SGHAT and CDR2 FQNNGV. This CDR3 has 13 amino acids. CDR3 region: CASSLKRSYEQYF. The CDR3 DNA reads TGTGCCAGCAGCTTAAAGCGGTCCTACGAGCAGTACTTC.

This sequence joins TRBV7-8 and TRBJ2-7; D gene ambiguous. The CDR3 is made up of 15 amino acids. Per germline, CDR1 SGHVS and CDR2 FQNEAQ. With 5 bases removed from V and 6 bases from J, the gap between germline ends came to 20 bases. This chain's CDR3 is CASSLTRVGFGEQYF. CDR3 in DNA: TGTGCCAGCAGCCTGACCCGGGTGGGATTTGGCGAGCAGTACTTC. The full variable domain, with the rest looked up from reference TRBV7-8 and TRBJ2-7, is GAGVSQSPRYKVAKRGQDVALRCDPISGHVSLFWYQQALGQGPEFLTYFQNEAQLDKSGLPSDRFFAERPEGSVSTLKIQRTQQEDSAVYLCASSLTRVGFGEQYFGPGTRLTVT.

This clone was picked up one time. The chain combines TRBV9 with TRBJ1-1; D gene ambiguous. The CDR3 totals 13 residues. The germline CDR1 and CDR2 sequences are SGDLS and YYNGEE. V gave up 3 bases and J gave up 3 bases, with 9 bases separating them. The CDR3 DNA reads as TGTGCCAGCAGCGGTTGGGGTGACACTGAAGCTTTCTTT. This translates into CASSGWGDTEAFF.

V gene TRBV29-1 combines with J gene TRBJ2-7; D not resolved. Trimming shortened V by 4 bases and J by 3 bases, and 7 bases separated the two germline ends. There are 11 residues in the CDR3. Germline V CDR1 and CDR2: SQVTM, ANQGSEA. CDR3 in DNA: TGCAGCGTTGCTAACCTCTACGAGCAGTACTTC. Protein sequence: CSVANLYEQYF.

V and J are TRBV11-2 and TRBJ2-1, with a tentative D call TRBD2 (5 bases). The CDR3 runs 17 residues. The germline CDR1 and CDR2 sequences are SGHAT and FQNNGV. Deletions cut 6 bases from V and 0 bases from J, with 18 bases between. DNA for the CDR3: TGTGCCAGCAGTCCCCCCGGCTGGAGCGGCTCCTACAATGAGCAGTTCTTC. Its protein product is CASSPPGWSGSYNEQFF.

The chain has TRBV28 and TRBJ1-2; D is ambiguous. V dropped 6 bases and J dropped 2 bases, with 7 bases sitting between them. This CDR3 has 12 residues. From germline, CDR1 is MDHEN and CDR2 SYDVKM. The CDR3 protein is CASSDTNYGYTF. In nucleotides, the CDR3 is TGTGCCAGCAGCGACACCAACTATGGCTACACCTTC.

This clone appeared once. The V gene is TRBV5-4, the J gene TRBJ1-1; D unresolved. The CDR3 totals 15 residues. Looked up from germline, CDR1 is SGHNT and CDR2 is YYREEE (reference sequence). V shed 4 bases and J shed 3 bases, with 16 bases lying between them. CDR3 DNA sequence: TGTGCCAGCAGCGATCAACGTAATGGGGACACTGAAGCTTTCTTT. Protein product: CASSDQRNGDTEAFF.

CDR3 residues: CASSLYPSGTLTDTQYF. The DNA of the CDR3 is TGTGCCAGCAGTTTATACCCCTCCGGGACTCTCACAGATACGCAGTATTTT. This chain connects TRBV28 to TRBJ2-3, with D maybe TRBD2 (6 bases). Trimming cost V 1 base and J 2 bases, with 16 bases left between them. The CDR3 spans 17 residues. Germline-derived CDR1 and CDR2 are MDHEN and SYDVKM.

The chain has TRBV28 and TRBJ2-4, with 7 bases aligning to TRBD1. Trimming cost V 6 bases and J 0 bases; bases outside gene matches: 11. This CDR3 has 17 residues. Germline V gene lookup returns CDR1 MDHEN and CDR2 SYDVKM. CDR3 in amino acids: CASSLGTAPIAKNIQYF. Here the CDR3 DNA reads TGTGCCAGCAGCCTAGGGACAGCCCCCATAGCCAAAAACATTCAGTACTTC. The variable domain in full, with the rest retrieved from reference TRBV28 and TRBJ2-4, is DVKVTQSSRYLVKRTGEKVFLECVQDMDHENMFWYRQDPGLGLRLIYFSYDVKMKEKGDIPEGYSVSREKKERFSLILESASTNQTSMYLCASSLGTAPIAKNIQYFGAGTRLSVL.

V usage is TRBV15 and J usage is TRBJ2-1; 15 bases fit TRBD2. Looked up from germline, CDR1 is LNHNV and CDR2 is YYDKDF (reference sequence). This CDR3 is built from 21 residues. Trimming cost V 8 bases and J 0 bases; bases outside gene matches: 17. CDR3 nucleotides: TGTGCCACCTCGACCGGGACTAGCGGGAGGTTGATACTCAGCTCCTACAATGAGCAGTTCTTC. It specifies CATSTGTSGRLILSSYNEQFF.

J is TRBJ1-5 and V is TRBV5-6; 9 bases map to TRBD1. The germline CDR1 and CDR2 sequences are SGHDT and YYEEEE. The CDR3 is 16 residues long. Trimming removed 4 bases from V and 2 bases from J; junction bases left unmatched: 7. CDR3 in amino acids: CASSASGTGRNQPQHF. CDR3 nucleotides: TGTGCCAGCAGCGCTTCCGGGACAGGGCGCAATCAGCCCCAGCATTTT.

The chain joins TRBV5-1 to TRBJ1-1; no firm D call. The CDR3 sequence is 13 residues long. CDR1 is SGHRS and CDR2 is YFSETQ in the germline V gene. V lost 2 bases and J 7 bases, leaving 12 bases between the germline ends. The CDR3 nucleotides are TGCGCCAGCAGCTTAGGTCCGGGAGGTGAAGCTTTCTTT. This encodes CASSLGPGGEAFF.

The gene calls are TRBV30 and TRBJ2-1; D is possibly TRBD2 (6 bases). CDR3 length: 12 amino acids. Germline V gene data show CDR1 as GTSNPN and CDR2 as SVGIG (reference sequence). Trimming took 0 bases from V and 14 from J, leaving 14 bases between them. DNA for the CDR3: TGTGCCTGGAGTGTACGTAGCGGCATGGAGTTCTTC. It is translated as CAWSVRSGMEFF.

This clone was recorded a few times. This chain uses TRBV5-1 with TRBJ1-4; tentative D call: TRBD1 (6 bases). Germline values: CDR1 SGHRS, CDR2 YFSETQ. The CDR3 consists of 14 residues. The germline V and J ends were trimmed by 4 bases and 8 bases, with 15 bases remaining between them. The CDR3 region is CASSLRQEGEKLFF. The DNA for the CDR3 is TGCGCCAGCAGCCTTAGACAGGAAGGGGAAAAACTGTTTTTT.

The chain joins TRBV7-3 to TRBJ1-1; 8 nucleotides match TRBD1. Germline V gives CDR1 SGHTA, CDR2 FQGTGA. V was pared by 5 bases and J by 3 bases, with 2 bases of the junction left unmatched. The CDR3 has 13 amino acids. CDR3 sequence reads: CASSQQGDTEAFF. CDR3 nucleotide sequence: TGTGCCAGCAGCCAACAGGGGGACACTGAAGCTTTCTTT.

The chain couples TRBV5-4 to TRBJ1-1, with 9 bases identical to TRBD1. The CDR3 spans 14 residues. Germline V gene lookup returns CDR1 SGHNT and CDR2 YYREEE (reference sequence). V lost 4 bases to trimming and J lost 4 bases; unmatched junction nucleotides: 5. The chain's CDR3 is CASSQPTGGTEAFF. DNA for the CDR3: TGTGCCAGCAGCCAACCGACAGGGGGCACTGAAGCTTTCTTT.

V and J are TRBV7-2 and TRBJ1-6; 7 bases line up with TRBD1. This CDR3 comprises 16 residues. The germline V gene has CDR1 SGHTA and CDR2 FQGNSA. Trimming removed 7 bases from V and 8 bases from J; junction bases left unmatched: 14. The DNA for the CDR3 is TGTGCCAGCACCACCACACCTGGCAGGGGGGATTCACCCCTCCACTTT. It codes for CASTTTPGRGDSPLHF.

This clone was observed many times. The sample carries other DNA sequences with the same CDR3. J is TRBJ2-3 and V is TRBV29-1; D remains ambiguous. Deletions cut 8 bases from V and 2 bases from J, with 5 bases between. This CDR3 is 10 amino acids long. Germline CDR1 and CDR2: SQVTM and ANQGSEA. The CDR3: CSSDTDTQYF. Written as DNA, the CDR3 is TGCAGCTCCGACACAGATACGCAGTATTTT.

This clone was seen only a few times. J is TRBJ1-1 and V is TRBV6-5, with D possibly being TRBD1 (5 bases). Per germline, CDR1 MNHEY and CDR2 SVGAGI. V lost 6 bases to trimming and J lost 0 bases, with 11 bases between them. The CDR3 extends over 14 amino acids. CDR3 residues: CASRTARVNTEAFF. The CDR3 bases are TGTGCCAGCAGGACAGCGAGGGTGAACACTGAAGCTTTCTTT.

This chain connects TRBV5-4 to TRBJ2-5; 8 bases are a match to TRBD1. This CDR3 has 13 residues. V dropped 4 bases and J dropped 4; count of bases not matched to a gene: 3. Germline V lookup: CDR1 SGHNT, CDR2 YYREEE (reference sequence). The CDR3 sequence: CASSPGQGETQYF. The CDR3 nucleotides are TGTGCCAGCAGCCCCGGACAGGGAGAGACCCAGTACTTC.

The chain is built from TRBV28 and TRBJ1-5, with 8 bases matching TRBD1. CDR3 length: 15 residues. With 6 bases clipped from V and 1 base from J, the junction kept 5 bases outside the gene matches. CDR1 MDHEN and CDR2 SYDVKM come from the germline V gene. The CDR3 bases are TGTGCCAGCAGACCCAGGGGGCTAAGCAATCAGCCCCAGCATTTT. It specifies CASRPRGLSNQPQHF.

The DNA for the CDR3 is TGTGCCAGCAGCTCCCGGACAGACCAAGAGACCCAGTACTTC. This gives the protein CASSSRTDQETQYF. The chain is built from TRBV7-7 and TRBJ2-5; tentative D call: TRBD1 (6 bases). CDR1 is SSHAT and CDR2 is FNYEAQ in the germline V gene (reference sequence). Trimming left V 4 bases short and J 0 bases short, with 9 bases between. The CDR3 is made up of 14 amino acids.